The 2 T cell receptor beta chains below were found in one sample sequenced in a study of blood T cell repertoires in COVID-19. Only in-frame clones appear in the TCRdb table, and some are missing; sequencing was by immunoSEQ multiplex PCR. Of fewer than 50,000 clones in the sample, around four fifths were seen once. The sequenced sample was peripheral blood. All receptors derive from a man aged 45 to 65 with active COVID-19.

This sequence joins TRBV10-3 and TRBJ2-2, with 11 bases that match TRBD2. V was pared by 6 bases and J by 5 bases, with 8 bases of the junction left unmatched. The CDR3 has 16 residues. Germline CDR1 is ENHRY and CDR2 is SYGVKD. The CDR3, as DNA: TGTGCCATCAGAAATTTAGCGGGGGGGCGGACCGGGGAGCTGTTTTTT. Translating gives CAIRNLAGGRTGELFF.

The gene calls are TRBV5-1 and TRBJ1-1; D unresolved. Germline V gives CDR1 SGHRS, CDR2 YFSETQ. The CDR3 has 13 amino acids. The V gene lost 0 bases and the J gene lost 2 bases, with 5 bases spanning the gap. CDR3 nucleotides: TGCGCCAGCAGCTTGGGTAGCAACACTGAAGCTTTCTTT. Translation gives CASSLGSNTEAFF.